A selection of T cell receptor beta chains follows, all from one sample in a study of spatial heterogeneity in lung cancer. From the 5' RACE reads, TCRdb called clonotypes with MiXCR, one entry per CDR3 protein. This sample has some 100,000 distinct CDR3 sequences, with about 12% found just once. Sample: PBMCs, taken at surgery. Receptor source: a male donor with early-stage non-small cell lung cancer. Both conserved end residues are trimmed from each CDR3.

V	J	CDR3
TRBV12-3/TRBV12-4	TRBJ1-1	ASNERDRGRGLWAF
TRBV20-1	TRBJ2-3	SARAIGAGGPDTQY
TRBV7-6	TRBJ2-3	ASSPGQPSTDTQY
TRBV7-8	TRBJ2-1	ASSFTSGRVWDNEQF
TRBV3-2	TRBJ2-7	ASPRHPKPSGGFYEQY
TRBV9	TRBJ2-7	ASSVDDFSYEQY
TRBV7-2	TRBJ2-3	ASSYGGRSDTQY
TRBV7-2	TRBJ1-3	ASSHKGEGNTIY
TRBV5-1	TRBJ2-3	ASSLGTSADTQY
TRBV3-1	TRBJ2-3	ASSQGQISTDTQY
TRBV20-1	TRBJ1-5	SANGGGGQPQH